Included here is one TCR beta chain sequence, with context. Its antigen is unidentified. V was trimmed by 0 bases and J by 10 bases, leaving 10 bases between them. This CDR3 contains 12 residues. The germline CDR1 and CDR2 sequences are GTSNPN and SVGIG (reference sequence). Expressed TCRB transcripts got sequenced, as all isolated RNA was reverse transcribed. Profiling relied on immunoSEQ multiplex PCR, and the TCRdb table lists in-frame clones only, not all of them. The sample has about 28,000 clones, 56% seen once. The sample comes from a study of beta chain features in type 1 diabetes. Study-level findings and limits: When Type 1 diabetes patients were examined, their TCRB CDR3s proved moderately but significantly shorter in all four CD4+ subsets.

The chain carries TRBV30 and TRBJ2-1; no clear D. Sequencing was performed on Tregs from blood. This receptor was taken from a woman under 30 with type 1 diabetes. The CDR3 sequence: CAWSVLTQEQFF. DNA for the CDR3: TGTGCCTGGAGTGTACTTACCCAAGAGCAGTTCTTC.